These 6 T cell receptor beta chains share one sample of origin, sequenced in a study of identical twins. TCRdb processed the 5' RACE reads anew with MiXCR; each CDR3 protein has one entry. Of some 1,700,000 distinct CDR3 sequences in the sample, 32% were seen once. Sequenced: cord blood. These receptors all stem from a newborn girl in good health.

V gene TRBV6-5 combines with J gene TRBJ2-3, with 12 bases fitting TRBD2. The CDR3 covers 17 residues. Germline-derived CDR1 and CDR2 are MNHEY and SVGAGI. V was pared by 4 bases and J by 2 bases, with 7 bases of the junction left unmatched. The CDR3 nucleotides read TGTGCCAGCAGTTCCAGACTAGCGGGGGTCCTCACAGATACGCAGTATTTT. Protein sequence: CASSSRLAGVLTDTQYF.

This clonotype turned up a few times. The chain is built from TRBV3-1 and TRBJ2-7, with TRBD2 matching over 15 bases. V lost 3 bases and J lost 4; bases outside the gene matches: 10. The germline CDR1 and CDR2 sequences are LGHDT and YNNKEL (reference sequence). The CDR3 covers 18 residues. Here the CDR3 DNA reads TGTGCCAGCAGCCAGCCCTTCGCCGGGACTAGCGGGGGGTACGAGCAGTACTTC. Protein: CASSQPFAGTSGGYEQYF.

This chain connects TRBV4-2 to TRBJ2-1; 11 bases agree with TRBD2. Germline lookup yields CDR1 LGHNA and CDR2 YNFKEQ. V lost 3 bases to trimming and J lost 4 bases; unmatched junction nucleotides: 8. This CDR3 spans 17 amino acids. The CDR3 loop reads CASSQDGTSGLYNEQFF. The CDR3 DNA sequence: TGTGCCAGCAGCCAGGATGGGACTAGCGGCCTTTACAATGAGCAGTTCTTC.

This clonotype was seen only a few times. This CDR3 is CASSYQGQPQHF. The CDR3 nucleotides read TGTGCCAGCAGTTATCAGGGTCAGCCCCAGCATTTT. The chain couples TRBV7-2 to TRBJ1-5; weak D call: TRBD1 (5 bases). With 6 bases removed from V and 6 bases from J, the gap between germline ends came to 9 bases. Germline-derived CDR1 and CDR2 are SGHTA and FQGNSA. This CDR3 region has 12 residues.

The CDR3 nucleotides read TGTGCCAGCAGCCACAGGACTAGCGGGGGGGCTATTCCCGAAGGCTCCTACAATGAGCAGTACTTC. This translates into CASSHRTSGGAIPEGSYNEQYF. The chain recombines TRBV3-1 with TRBJ2-1; 15 bases fit TRBD2. Gene TRBJ2-7 matches the end of the DNA better, so the J call may be wrong. CDR3 length equals 22 residues. CDR1 LGHDT and CDR2 YNNKEL come from the germline V gene (reference sequence).

This chain connects TRBV11-2 to TRBJ2-1; 7 bases match TRBD2. The CDR3 contains 16 residues. Looked up from germline, CDR1 is SGHAT and CDR2 is FQNNGV. The junction had 10 bases not matched to a gene; V was cut back by 5 bases and J by 3 bases. The CDR3 here is CASSKPPSGGYNEQFF. CDR3 bases: TGTGCCAGCAGCAAGCCCCCTAGCGGTGGCTACAATGAGCAGTTCTTC.